The 14 T cell receptor beta chains given below trace back to one sample, sequenced in a study of cytomegalovirus exposure and HLA in healthy donors. PCR amplification relied on 60 Vbeta primers (plus 13 Jbeta primers). Sequencing used immunoSEQ multiplex PCR; TCRdb keeps in-frame clones, though not all of them. The sample contains roughly 140,000 clones, about 85% of which appear only once. Sequencing was performed on PBMCs. These TCRs come from a woman aged 18-29 years in good health and CMV-seronegative.

The chain has TRBV27 and TRBJ1-2; possible D gene TRBD1, 6 bases. The CDR3 has 13 amino acids. The V end lost 3 bases, the J end lost 6 bases, and 11 bases lay between the germline ends. The germline CDR1 and CDR2 sequences are MNHEY and SMNVEV (reference sequence). The CDR3 bases are TGTGCCAGCAGTTTCAGGGGCCTCCATGGCTACACCTTC. It is translated as CASSFRGLHGYTF.

In this sample, this clone turned up a few times. The chain has TRBV7-2 and TRBJ1-6; D is perhaps TRBD1 (5 bases). The CDR3 runs 12 residues. Germline assignment: CDR1 SGHTA and CDR2 FQGNSA. Deletions cut 4 bases from V and 10 bases from J, with 8 bases between. The CDR3 DNA follows: TGTGCCAGCAGCTGGAGACAGTCACCCCTCCACTTT. Encoded protein: CASSWRQSPLHF.

The chain uses TRBV28 and TRBJ2-7; 12 positions agree with TRBD1. The junction had 11 bases not matched to a gene; V was cut back by 6 bases and J by 5 bases. The CDR3 length is 16 residues. Germline lookup yields CDR1 MDHEN and CDR2 SYDVKM. CDR3 residues: CASSSPSGTGGHEQYF. The CDR3 DNA follows: TGTGCCAGCAGCTCACCTTCCGGGACAGGGGGCCACGAGCAGTACTTC. Variable domain in full (rest from reference TRBV28 and TRBJ2-7): DVKVTQSSRYLVKRTGEKVFLECVQDMDHENMFWYRQDPGLGLRLIYFSYDVKMKEKGDIPEGYSVSREKKERFSLILESASTNQTSMYLCASSSPSGTGGHEQYFGPGTRLTVT.

V is TRBV9 and J is TRBJ2-2; 9 bases agree with TRBD1. CDR3 length: 16 residues. The ends lost 4 bases at V and 3 bases at J; junction bases unmatched: 7. Germline CDR1 SGDLS, CDR2 YYNGEE. The CDR3 DNA is TGTGCCAGCAGCCCCAGGACAGGGGAATACACCGGGGAGCTGTTTTTT. It specifies CASSPRTGEYTGELFF.

This chain connects TRBV7-2 to TRBJ2-2, with a possible D match to TRBD2 (5 bases). This CDR3 contains 15 residues. Germline CDR1 and CDR2: SGHTA and FQGNSA. V lost 3 bases and J lost 7, with 15 bases in between. The CDR3 DNA reads as TGTGCCAGCAGCTTGGAACACGGGGTTGGCGGGGAGCTGTTTTTT. This translates into CASSLEHGVGGELFF.

The chain uses TRBV18 and TRBJ2-7, with TRBD1 identical over 7 bases. The CDR3 length is 15 residues. With V trimmed by 2 bases and J by 5 bases, 9 bases remained unmatched. Germline assignment: CDR1 KGHSH and CDR2 LQKENI. The CDR3 loop is CASSPIGTARNEQYF. The CDR3 DNA reads TGTGCCAGCTCACCAATTGGGACAGCGAGAAACGAGCAGTACTTC.

V usage is TRBV28 and J usage is TRBJ1-5, with TRBD1 identical over 10 bases. The CDR3 has 15 residues. Losses at the gene ends were 3 bases for V and 6 bases for J; bases not matched to a gene: 5. From germline, CDR1 is MDHEN and CDR2 SYDVKM. This CDR3 is CASSFGTGALQPQHF. The CDR3 nucleotides are TGTGCCAGCAGTTTTGGGACAGGGGCCCTTCAGCCCCAGCATTTT.

This chain links TRBV5-1 with TRBJ2-5; the match to TRBD2 covers 12 bases. This CDR3 comprises 16 residues. J was trimmed by 5 bases and V by 1 base; bases with no gene match: 6. Germline CDR1 SGHRS, CDR2 YFSETQ. The CDR3 spells CASSLLAGGPGETQYF. The DNA of the CDR3 is TGCGCCAGCAGCTTGCTAGCGGGAGGGCCCGGGGAGACCCAGTACTTC. Full variable domain (remainder filled in from reference TRBV5-1 and TRBJ2-5): KAGVTQTPRYLIKTRGQQVTLSCSPISGHRSVSWYQQTPGQGLQFLFEYFSETQRNKGNFPGRFSGRQFSNSRSEMNVSTLELGDSALYLCASSLLAGGPGETQYFGPGTRLLVL.

This clone appeared once. The chain carries TRBV7-2 and TRBJ2-7, with TRBD2 matching over 7 bases. The CDR3 is 15 amino acids. In germline, CDR1 is SGHTA, CDR2 FQGNSA. V trimming: 7 bases; J trimming: 2 bases; junction bases outside the gene matches: 11. In nucleotides, the CDR3 is TGTGCCAGCAACTCAAGGGCTAGCGGACCCTACGAGCAGTACTTC. Its translation is CASNSRASGPYEQYF.

This clone has more than one count but fewer than ten. V is TRBV28 and J is TRBJ1-6; D not certain. The CDR3 sequence is 18 residues long. V gave up 6 bases and J gave up 0 bases, with 18 bases separating them. The germline CDR1 and CDR2 sequences are MDHEN and SYDVKM. CDR3 sequence: CASSPGLILSSYNSPLHF. DNA for the CDR3: TGTGCCAGCAGCCCCGGACTGATTCTGAGCTCCTATAATTCACCCCTCCACTTT.

The chain has TRBV5-4 and TRBJ2-5, with 9 bases fitting TRBD1. This CDR3 contains 14 residues. With 4 bases clipped from V and 3 bases from J, the junction kept 4 bases outside the gene matches. Germline CDR1 reads SGHNT; CDR2 reads YYREEE (reference sequence). This chain's CDR3 is CASSIRQGEETQYF. The CDR3 DNA reads TGTGCCAGCAGCATCCGACAGGGGGAAGAGACCCAGTACTTC.

The V gene is TRBV6-6, the J gene TRBJ2-7; TRBD1 is a possible D gene (6 bases). V lost 9 bases to trimming and J lost 2 bases, with 14 bases between them. This CDR3 has 13 amino acids. From germline, CDR1 is MNHNY and CDR2 SVGAGI (reference sequence). CDR3 nucleotide sequence: TGTGCCAGTGTGGACAGTCCTACCTACGAGCAGTACTTC. Translated: CASVDSPTYEQYF.

This chain joins TRBV5-4 and TRBJ2-7, with 10 bases lining up with TRBD1. Looked up from germline, CDR1 is SGHNT and CDR2 is YYREEE (reference sequence). Trimming removed 4 bases from V and 5 bases from J; junction bases left unmatched: 9. This CDR3 has 15 residues. The DNA of the CDR3 is TGTGCCAGCAGCCCGCAGACAGGGGGCGACGACGAGCAGTACTTC. Its translation is CASSPQTGGDDEQYF.

The CDR3 nucleotides are TGTGCCAGCAGTTTACGCACAGGGGGCACTGAAGCTTTCTTT. Its protein is CASSLRTGGTEAFF. The chain recombines TRBV28 with TRBJ1-1; 8 positions match TRBD1. The CDR3 contains 14 residues. Germline CDR1 and CDR2: MDHEN and SYDVKM. Trimming at V came to 2 bases and at J to 4 bases, leaving 3 bases not matched to a gene.